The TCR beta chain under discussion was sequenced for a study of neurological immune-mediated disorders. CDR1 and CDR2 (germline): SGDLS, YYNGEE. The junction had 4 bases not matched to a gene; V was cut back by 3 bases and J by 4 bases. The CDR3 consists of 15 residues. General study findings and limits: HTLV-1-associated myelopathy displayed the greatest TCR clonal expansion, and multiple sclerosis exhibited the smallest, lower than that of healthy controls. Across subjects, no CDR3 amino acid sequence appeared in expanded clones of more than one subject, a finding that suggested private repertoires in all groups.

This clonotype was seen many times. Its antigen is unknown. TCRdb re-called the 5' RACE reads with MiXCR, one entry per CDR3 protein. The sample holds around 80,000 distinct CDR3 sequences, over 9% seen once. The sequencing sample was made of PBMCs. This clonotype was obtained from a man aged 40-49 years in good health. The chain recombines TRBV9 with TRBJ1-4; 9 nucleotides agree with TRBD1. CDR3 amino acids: CASSGGQGLNEKLFF. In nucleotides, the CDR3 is TGTGCCAGCAGCGGGGGACAGGGCCTTAATGAAAAACTGTTTTTT.